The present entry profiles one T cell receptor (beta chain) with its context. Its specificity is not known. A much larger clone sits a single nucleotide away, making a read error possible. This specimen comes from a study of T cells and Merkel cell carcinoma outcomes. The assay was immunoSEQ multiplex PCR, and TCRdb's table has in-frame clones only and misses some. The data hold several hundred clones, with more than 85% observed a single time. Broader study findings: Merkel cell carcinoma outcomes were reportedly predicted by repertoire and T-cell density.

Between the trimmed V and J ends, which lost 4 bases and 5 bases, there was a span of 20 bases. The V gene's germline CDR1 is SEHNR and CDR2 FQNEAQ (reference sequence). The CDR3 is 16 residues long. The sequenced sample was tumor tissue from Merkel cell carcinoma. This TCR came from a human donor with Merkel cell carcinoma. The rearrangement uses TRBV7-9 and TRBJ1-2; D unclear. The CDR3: CASSSPRVGAIYGYTF. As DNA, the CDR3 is TGTGCCAGCAGCTCCCCCCGGGTGGGTGCGATTTATGGCTACACCTTC. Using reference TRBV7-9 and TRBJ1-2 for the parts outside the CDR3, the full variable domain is DTGVSQNPRHKITKRGQNVTFRCDPISEHNRLYWYRQTLGQGPEFLTYFQNEAQLEKSRLLSDRFSAERPKGSFSTLEIQRTEQGDSAMYLCASSSPRVGAIYGYTFGSGTRLTVV.